This is a list of T cell receptor beta chains from one sample in a study of T-cell memory formation after mild COVID-19. TCRdb reprocessed the 5' RACE reads via MiXCR and lists one record per CDR3 protein. The top ten clones hold over 20% of a sample with around 250,000 distinct CDR3 sequences, under 20% of them seen once. Source material: PBMCs or a T cell subset sorted from them (not recorded which). The receptors shown here come from a man between 18 and 29 years old who had mild COVID-19 (a few samples of this study predate the infection). Cell type and time point are not known. The conserved cysteine and the conserved F or W are not part of the CDR3 here. The order of the fields is CDR3 length, V gene, J gene, D gene, CDR3 protein. A D gene is named only where the DNA matches it firmly.

cdr3_length: 11
v_call: TRBV4-3
j_call: TRBJ1-5
d_call: NA
cdr3_aa: ASSGNRNQPQH

cdr3_length: 12
v_call: TRBV29-1
j_call: TRBJ2-2
d_call: NA
cdr3_aa: SGGRGENTGELF

cdr3_length: 11
v_call: TRBV12-3/TRBV12-4
j_call: TRBJ2-1
d_call: NA
cdr3_aa: ASSLSPASEQF

cdr3_length: 10
v_call: TRBV12-3/TRBV12-4
j_call: TRBJ1-2
d_call: NA
cdr3_aa: ASRTGGYGYT

cdr3_length: 12
v_call: TRBV19
j_call: TRBJ1-1
d_call: NA
cdr3_aa: ASSRQVVKSEAF

cdr3_length: 15
v_call: TRBV5-1
j_call: TRBJ2-3
d_call: NA
cdr3_aa: ASSLGRAGSPHDTQY

cdr3_length: 12
v_call: TRBV2
j_call: TRBJ1-5
d_call: NA
cdr3_aa: ASSAELSNQPQH

cdr3_length: 14
v_call: TRBV6-5
j_call: TRBJ2-5
d_call: NA
cdr3_aa: ASSFGPEGPQETQY

cdr3_length: 11
v_call: TRBV20-1
j_call: TRBJ2-3
d_call: TRBD1
cdr3_aa: SARGTGPDTQY

cdr3_length: 15
v_call: TRBV4-2
j_call: TRBJ2-3
d_call: TRBD1
cdr3_aa: ASSQQPGTGGTDTQY

cdr3_length: 13
v_call: TRBV7-9
j_call: TRBJ1-1
d_call: NA
cdr3_aa: ASSSWDNLNTEAF

cdr3_length: 9
v_call: TRBV21-1
j_call: TRBJ1-5
d_call: NA
cdr3_aa: ARDRLSPQH

cdr3_length: 9
v_call: TRBV29-1
j_call: TRBJ1-1
d_call: NA
cdr3_aa: SVEATWSVN

cdr3_length: 10
v_call: TRBV6-5
j_call: TRBJ1-1
d_call: NA
cdr3_aa: ASSYGETEAF

cdr3_length: 12
v_call: TRBV20-1
j_call: TRBJ2-5
d_call: NA
cdr3_aa: SAVSNPGPETQY

cdr3_length: 12
v_call: TRBV15
j_call: TRBJ2-5
d_call: NA
cdr3_aa: ATSRDYAGKTQY

cdr3_length: 11
v_call: TRBV29-1
j_call: TRBJ2-7
d_call: NA
cdr3_aa: SVEGDGYYEQY

cdr3_length: 14
v_call: TRBV5-4
j_call: TRBJ1-2
d_call: NA
cdr3_aa: ASSLAKGGSYTGYT

cdr3_length: 12
v_call: TRBV24-1
j_call: TRBJ1-1
d_call: NA
cdr3_aa: ATSPHGANTEAF

cdr3_length: 9
v_call: TRBV28
j_call: TRBJ1-5
d_call: NA
cdr3_aa: ASGTDQPQH

cdr3_length: 11
v_call: TRBV12-3/TRBV12-4
j_call: TRBJ1-5
d_call: TRBD1
cdr3_aa: ASRGTGNQPQH

cdr3_length: 14
v_call: TRBV5-1
j_call: TRBJ2-3
d_call: TRBD2
cdr3_aa: ASSLGAGARSDTQY

cdr3_length: 11
v_call: TRBV10-3
j_call: TRBJ2-4
d_call: TRBD1
cdr3_aa: AIGDRGQNIQY